This T cell receptor (beta chain) was captured by sequencing in a study of cytomegalovirus exposure and HLA in healthy donors. General study findings and limits: Later work showed greater clonal expansion in HLA-associated TCR beta chains than in equally common others. HLA alleles were associated with some 16,000 TCR beta sequences in a later analysis at 0.05 false discovery rate.

The J segment lost 5 bases and the V segment lost 5 bases, leaving 5 bases of the junction unmatched. The CDR3 is 15 residues long. Looked up from germline, CDR1 is MNHEY and CDR2 is SMNVEV (reference sequence). A remark on this clone: Its specificity is not known.

PCR was performed using 60 Vbeta and 13 Jbeta primers. The table came from immunoSEQ multiplex PCR; TCRdb's copy has only in-frame clones and leaves some out. The sample has over 130,000 clones, around 90% seen once. The TCR originated in a woman between 40 and 55 years old in good health and CMV-seronegative. This sequence joins TRBV27 and TRBJ2-1; TRBD2 agrees at 11 bases. Sequenced sample: PBMCs. The CDR3 DNA is TGTGCCAGCAGTCCCGGGACTAGCGGACACAATGAGCAGTTCTTC. Its translation is CASSPGTSGHNEQFF.